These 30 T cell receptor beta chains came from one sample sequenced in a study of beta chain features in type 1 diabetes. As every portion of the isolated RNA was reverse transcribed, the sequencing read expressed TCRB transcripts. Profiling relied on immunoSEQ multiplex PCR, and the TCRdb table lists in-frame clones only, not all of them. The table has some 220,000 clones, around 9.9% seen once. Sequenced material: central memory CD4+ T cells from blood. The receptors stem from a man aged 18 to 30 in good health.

The CDR3 DNA is TGTGCCAGCAGCTTAGGCGCGGGAGCAGATACGCAGTATTTT. This codes for CASSLGAGADTQYF. This chain uses TRBV11-2 with TRBJ2-3; the match to TRBD2 covers 7 bases. The V and J ends lost 1 base and 4 bases, in that order; junction bases with no gene match: 2. The germline V gene encodes CDR1 SGHAT and CDR2 FQNNGV. This CDR3 has 14 residues. The full variable domain, rest sourced from reference TRBV11-2 and TRBJ2-3, is EAGVAQSPRYKIIEKRQSVAFWCNPISGHATLYWYQQILGQGPKLLIQFQNNGVVDDSQLPKDRFSAERLKGVDSTLKIQPAKLEDSAVYLCASSLGAGADTQYFGPGTRLTVL.

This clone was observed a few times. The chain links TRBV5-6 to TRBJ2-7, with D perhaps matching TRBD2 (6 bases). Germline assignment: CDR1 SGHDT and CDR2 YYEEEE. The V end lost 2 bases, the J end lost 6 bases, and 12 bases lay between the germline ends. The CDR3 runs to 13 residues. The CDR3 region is CASSFSGRGEQYF. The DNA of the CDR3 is TGTGCCAGCAGCTTTAGCGGTCGTGGCGAGCAGTACTTC.

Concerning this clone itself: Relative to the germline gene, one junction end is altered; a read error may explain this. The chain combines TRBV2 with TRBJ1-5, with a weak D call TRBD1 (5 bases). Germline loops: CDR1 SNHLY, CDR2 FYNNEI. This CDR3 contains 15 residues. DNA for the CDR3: TGTGCCAGCAATGAACGTGGATCAGGGCCGAGGCCCCAGCATTTT. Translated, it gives CASNERGSGPRPQHF.

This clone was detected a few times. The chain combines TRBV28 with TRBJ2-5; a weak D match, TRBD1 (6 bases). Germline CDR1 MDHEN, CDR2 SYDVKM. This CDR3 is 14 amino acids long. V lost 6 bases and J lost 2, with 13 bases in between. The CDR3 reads CASSRIDRQETQYF. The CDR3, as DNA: TGTGCCAGCAGCAGAATTGACAGGCAAGAGACCCAGTACTTC.

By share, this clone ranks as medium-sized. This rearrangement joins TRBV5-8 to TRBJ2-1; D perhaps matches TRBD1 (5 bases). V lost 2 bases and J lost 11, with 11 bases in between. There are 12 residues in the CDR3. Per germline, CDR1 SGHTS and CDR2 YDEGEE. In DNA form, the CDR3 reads TGTGCCAGCAGCTTAGACTCAGGGAAGCAGTTCTTC. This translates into CASSLDSGKQFF.

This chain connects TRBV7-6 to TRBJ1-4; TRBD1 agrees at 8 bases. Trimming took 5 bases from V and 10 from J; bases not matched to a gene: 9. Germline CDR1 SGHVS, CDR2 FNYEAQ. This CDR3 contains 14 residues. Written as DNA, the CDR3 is TGTGCCAGCAGCCAAGACAGGGGATTGGGAAAACTGTTTTTT. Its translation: CASSQDRGLGKLFF.

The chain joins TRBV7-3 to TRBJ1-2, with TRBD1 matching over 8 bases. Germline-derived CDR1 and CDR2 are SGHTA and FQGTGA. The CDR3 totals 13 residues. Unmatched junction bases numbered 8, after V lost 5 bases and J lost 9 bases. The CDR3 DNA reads TGTGCCAGCAGCCCGGACAGGGTAGTAAGCTACACCTTC. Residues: CASSPDRVVSYTF.

The CDR3 DNA is TGCAGCGTTGGTCCTAGCGGAACACTCTACGAGCAGTACTTC. Translated, it gives CSVGPSGTLYEQYF. V is TRBV29-1 and J is TRBJ2-7; TRBD2 matches at 7 bases. V shed 4 bases and J 3 bases; nucleotides not matched to a gene: 9. CDR1 SQVTM and CDR2 ANQGSEA come from the germline V gene. This CDR3 spans 14 amino acids.

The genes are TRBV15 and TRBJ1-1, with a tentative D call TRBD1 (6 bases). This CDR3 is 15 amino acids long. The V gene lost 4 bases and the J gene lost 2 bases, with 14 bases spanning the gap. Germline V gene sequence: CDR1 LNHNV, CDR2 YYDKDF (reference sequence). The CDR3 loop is CATSTITGSNTEAFF. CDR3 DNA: TGTGCCACCAGCACGATTACAGGGTCTAACACTGAAGCTTTCTTT. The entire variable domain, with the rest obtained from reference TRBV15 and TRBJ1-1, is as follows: DAMVIQNPRYQVTQFGKPVTLSCSQTLNHNVMYWYQQKSSQAPKLLFHYYDKDFNNEADTPDNFQSRRPNTSFCFLDIRSPGLGDTAMYLCATSTITGSNTEAFFGQGTRLTVV.

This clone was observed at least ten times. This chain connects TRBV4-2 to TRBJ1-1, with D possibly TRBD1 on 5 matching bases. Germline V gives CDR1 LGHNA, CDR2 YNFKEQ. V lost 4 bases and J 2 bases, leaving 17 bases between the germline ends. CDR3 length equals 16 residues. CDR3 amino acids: CASSRGPGAENTEAFF. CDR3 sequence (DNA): TGTGCCAGCAGCCGCGGGCCCGGGGCTGAAAACACTGAAGCTTTCTTT.

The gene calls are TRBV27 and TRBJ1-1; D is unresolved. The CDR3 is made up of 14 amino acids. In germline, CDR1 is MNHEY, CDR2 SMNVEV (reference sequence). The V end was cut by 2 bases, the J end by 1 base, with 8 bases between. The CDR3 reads CASSLGPANTEAFF. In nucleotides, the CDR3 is TGTGCCAGCAGTTTAGGACCAGCGAACACTGAAGCTTTCTTT.

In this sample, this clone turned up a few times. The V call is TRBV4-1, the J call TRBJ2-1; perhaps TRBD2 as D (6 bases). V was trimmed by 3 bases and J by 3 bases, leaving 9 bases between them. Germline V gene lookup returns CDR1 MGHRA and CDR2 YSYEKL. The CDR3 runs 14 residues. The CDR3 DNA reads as TGCGCCAGCAGCCAGCGTAGCGGCTACAATGAGCAGTTCTTC. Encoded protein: CASSQRSGYNEQFF.

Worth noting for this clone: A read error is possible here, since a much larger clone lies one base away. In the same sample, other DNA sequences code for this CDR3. CDR3 amino acids: CAISEWGRGETQYF. The CDR3 DNA is TGTGCCATCAGTGAGTGGGGGCGCGGGGAGACCCAGTACTTC. The chain uses TRBV10-3 and TRBJ2-5; perhaps TRBD1 as D (6 bases). This CDR3 contains 14 residues. V gave up 1 base and J gave up 5 bases, with 11 bases separating them. Germline values: CDR1 ENHRY, CDR2 SYGVKD.

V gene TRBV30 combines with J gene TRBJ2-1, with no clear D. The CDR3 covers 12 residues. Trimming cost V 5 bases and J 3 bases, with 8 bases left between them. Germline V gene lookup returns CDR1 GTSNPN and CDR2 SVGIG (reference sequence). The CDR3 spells CAWGPFYNEQFF. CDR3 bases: TGTGCCTGGGGACCGTTCTACAATGAGCAGTTCTTC.

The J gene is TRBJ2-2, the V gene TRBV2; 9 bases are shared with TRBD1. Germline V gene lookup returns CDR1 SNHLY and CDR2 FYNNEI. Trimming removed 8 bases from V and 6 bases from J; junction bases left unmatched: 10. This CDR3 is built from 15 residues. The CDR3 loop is CASGMGQGLSGELFF. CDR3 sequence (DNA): TGTGCCAGCGGAATGGGACAGGGTCTATCCGGGGAGCTGTTTTTT.

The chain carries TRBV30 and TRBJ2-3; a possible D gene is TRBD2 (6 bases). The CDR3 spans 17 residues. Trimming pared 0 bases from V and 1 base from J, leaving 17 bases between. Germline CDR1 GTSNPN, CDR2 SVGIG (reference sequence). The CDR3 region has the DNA TGTGCCTGGAGTGTGGATTACTCGCGGGATGGCACAGATACGCAGTATTTT. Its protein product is CAWSVDYSRDGTDTQYF.

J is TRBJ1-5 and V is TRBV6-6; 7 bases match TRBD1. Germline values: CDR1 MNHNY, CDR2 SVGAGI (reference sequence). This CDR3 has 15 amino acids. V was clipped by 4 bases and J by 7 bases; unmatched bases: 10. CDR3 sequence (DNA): TGTGCCAGCAGTTCCTCCTACGGCAGGGGGCAGCCCCAGCATTTT. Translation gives CASSSSYGRGQPQHF.

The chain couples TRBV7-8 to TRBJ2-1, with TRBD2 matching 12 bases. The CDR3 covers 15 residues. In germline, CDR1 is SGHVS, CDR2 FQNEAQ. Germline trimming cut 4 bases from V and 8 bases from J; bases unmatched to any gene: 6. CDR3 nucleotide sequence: TGTGCCAGCAGCTCCCTAGCGGGAGGGCCCTATGAGCAGTTCTTC. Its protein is CASSSLAGGPYEQFF.

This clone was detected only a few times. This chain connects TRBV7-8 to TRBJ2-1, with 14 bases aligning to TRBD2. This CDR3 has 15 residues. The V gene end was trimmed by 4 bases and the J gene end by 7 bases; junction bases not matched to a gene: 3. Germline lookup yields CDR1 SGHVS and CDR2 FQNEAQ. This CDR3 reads CASSSRLAGGNEQFF. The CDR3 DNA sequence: TGTGCCAGCAGCTCCCGACTAGCGGGAGGGAATGAGCAGTTCTTC.

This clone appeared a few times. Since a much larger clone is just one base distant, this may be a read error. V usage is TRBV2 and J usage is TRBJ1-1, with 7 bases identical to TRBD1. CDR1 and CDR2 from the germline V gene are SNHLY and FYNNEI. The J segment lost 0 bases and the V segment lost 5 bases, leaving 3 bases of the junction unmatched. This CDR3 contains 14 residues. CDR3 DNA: TGTGCCAGCAGTTTGGGACAGATGAACACTGAAGCTTTCTTT. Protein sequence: CASSLGQMNTEAFF.

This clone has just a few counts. CDR3 protein: CASRRTGGTEAFF. The DNA for the CDR3 is TGTGCCAGCAGGAGGACAGGGGGCACTGAAGCTTTCTTT. The V and J genes are TRBV5-4 and TRBJ1-1; 10 nucleotides agree with TRBD1. The CDR3 has 13 residues. Trimming cost V 5 bases and J 4 bases; bases outside gene matches: 2. Germline lookup yields CDR1 SGHNT and CDR2 YYREEE (reference sequence).

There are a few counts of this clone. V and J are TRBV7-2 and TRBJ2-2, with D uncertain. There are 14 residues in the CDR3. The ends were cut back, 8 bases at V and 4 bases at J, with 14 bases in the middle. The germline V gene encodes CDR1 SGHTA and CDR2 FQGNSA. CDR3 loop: CASGRFGGTGELFF. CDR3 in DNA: TGTGCCAGCGGGCGTTTCGGTGGCACCGGGGAGCTGTTTTTT.

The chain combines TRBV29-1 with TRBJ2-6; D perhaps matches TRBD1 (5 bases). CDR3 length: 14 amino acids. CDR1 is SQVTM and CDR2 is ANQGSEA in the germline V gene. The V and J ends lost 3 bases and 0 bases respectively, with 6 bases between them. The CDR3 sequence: CSVDDSSGANVLTF. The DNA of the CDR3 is TGCAGCGTTGACGACAGCTCTGGGGCCAACGTCCTGACTTTC.

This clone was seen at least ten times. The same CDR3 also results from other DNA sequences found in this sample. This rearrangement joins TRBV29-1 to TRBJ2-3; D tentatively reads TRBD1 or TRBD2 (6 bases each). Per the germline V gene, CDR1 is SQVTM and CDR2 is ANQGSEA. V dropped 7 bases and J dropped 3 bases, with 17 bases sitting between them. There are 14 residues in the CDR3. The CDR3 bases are TGCAGCGCCAGAAGGGGGGTCGGTACAGATACGCAGTATTTT. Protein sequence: CSARRGVGTDTQYF.

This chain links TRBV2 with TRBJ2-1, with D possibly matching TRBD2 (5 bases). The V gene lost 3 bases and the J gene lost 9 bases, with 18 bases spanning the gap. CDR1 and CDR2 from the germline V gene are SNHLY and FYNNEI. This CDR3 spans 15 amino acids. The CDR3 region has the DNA TGTGCCAGCAGTGAGAGGGCTCGTGGGTGGTTTGAGCAGTTCTTC. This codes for CASSERARGWFEQFF.

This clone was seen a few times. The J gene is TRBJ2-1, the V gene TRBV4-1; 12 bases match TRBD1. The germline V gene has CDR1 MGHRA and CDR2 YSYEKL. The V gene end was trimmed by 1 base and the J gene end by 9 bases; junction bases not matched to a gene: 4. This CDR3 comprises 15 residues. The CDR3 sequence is CASSQGPGQGAEQFF. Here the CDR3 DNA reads TGCGCCAGCAGCCAAGGCCCGGGACAGGGGGCTGAGCAGTTCTTC.

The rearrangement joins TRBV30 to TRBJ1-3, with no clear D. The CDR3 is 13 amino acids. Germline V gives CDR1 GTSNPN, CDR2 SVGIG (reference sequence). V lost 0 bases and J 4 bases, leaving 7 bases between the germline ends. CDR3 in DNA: TGTGCCTGGAGTGTACAGAGAGGAAACACCATATATTTT. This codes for CAWSVQRGNTIYF.

The CDR3 DNA reads as TGTGCCTGGAGTCCCGGGGTCGAGCAGTACTTC. It codes for CAWSPGVEQYF. V and J are TRBV30 and TRBJ2-7, with TRBD2 as a possible D gene (5 bases). CDR3 size: 11 residues. CDR1 and CDR2 from the germline V gene are GTSNPN and SVGIG (reference sequence). V was cut by 2 bases and J by 6 bases, with 8 bases left in between.

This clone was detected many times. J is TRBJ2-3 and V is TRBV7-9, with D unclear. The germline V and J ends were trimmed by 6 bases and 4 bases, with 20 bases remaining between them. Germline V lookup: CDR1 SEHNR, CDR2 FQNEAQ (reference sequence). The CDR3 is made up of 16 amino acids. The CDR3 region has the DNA TGTGCCAGCAGATATCCGTTCCGACTGGGCGCAGATACGCAGTATTTT. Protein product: CASRYPFRLGADTQYF.

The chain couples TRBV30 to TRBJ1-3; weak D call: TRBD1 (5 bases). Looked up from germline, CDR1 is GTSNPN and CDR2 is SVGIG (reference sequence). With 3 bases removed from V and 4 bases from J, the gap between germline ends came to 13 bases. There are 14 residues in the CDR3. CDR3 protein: CAWSLGTEGNTIYF. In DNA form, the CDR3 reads TGTGCCTGGAGCCTCGGGACCGAAGGAAACACCATATATTTT.